Below are 28 T cell receptor beta chains sequenced from a single sample in a study of T cell changes during pregnancy in multiple sclerosis (dated by TCRdb to between 2019 and 2020). Library preparation was by the immunoSEQ multiplex PCR assay. TCRdb holds this immuneACCESS table with in-frame rearrangements only. Some clones are missing; in checked studies, unresolved V genes explain under half, and the rest has no known cause. The sample records tens of thousands of clones, nearly 90% of which are singletons. The top ten clonotypes cover under 2% of the sample. The starting material was peripheral blood, obtained in the first trimester of pregnancy. The receptors come from a female donor with multiple sclerosis, enrolled in a pregnancy study.

V usage is TRBV27 and J usage is TRBJ2-2, with D tentatively TRBD2 (7 bases). The ends were cut back, 7 bases at V and 6 bases at J, with 15 bases in the middle. Germline CDR1 and CDR2: MNHEY and SMNVEV (reference sequence). CDR3 size: 14 residues. CDR3 amino acids: CASKGGSGPGELFF. CDR3 nucleotide sequence: TGTGCCAGCAAGGGGGGGAGTGGACCCGGGGAGCTGTTTTTT.

This chain links TRBV25-1 with TRBJ1-1, with D possibly TRBD1 on 5 matching bases. The V end lost 6 bases, the J end lost 9 bases, and 11 bases lay between the germline ends. CDR1 MGHDK and CDR2 SYGVNS come from the germline V gene. The CDR3 consists of 11 residues. The chain's CDR3 is CASREGRKAFF. The CDR3 DNA reads TGTGCCAGCAGGGAGGGGAGGAAAGCTTTCTTT. Based on the CDR3 plus reference TRBV25-1 and TRBJ1-1, the full variable domain is EADIYQTPRYLVIGTGKKITLECSQTMGHDKMYWYQQDPGMELHLIHYSYGVNSTEKGDLSSESTVSRIRTEHFPLTLESARPSHTSQYLCASREGRKAFFGQGTRLTVV.

The V gene is TRBV9, the J gene TRBJ1-3; maybe TRBD1 (5 bases). V was pared by 3 bases and J by 0 bases, with 10 bases between. The CDR3 has 15 residues. Looked up from germline, CDR1 is SGDLS and CDR2 is YYNGEE. The chain's CDR3 is CASSGGVSSGNTIYF. DNA of the CDR3: TGTGCCAGCAGCGGGGGCGTCAGCTCTGGAAACACCATATATTTT.

The chain combines TRBV11-2 with TRBJ1-5; D not certain. Per the germline V gene, CDR1 is SGHAT and CDR2 is FQNNGV. The ends were cut back, 0 bases at V and 7 bases at J, with 10 bases in the middle. There are 14 residues in the CDR3. CDR3 nucleotide sequence: TGTGCCAGCAGCTTAGACGGAGGTGACCAGCCCCAGCATTTT. This translates into CASSLDGGDQPQHF.

The genes are TRBV27 and TRBJ2-7; the match to TRBD2 covers 10 bases. Looked up from germline, CDR1 is MNHEY and CDR2 is SMNVEV (reference sequence). The J segment lost 5 bases and the V segment lost 6 bases, leaving 4 bases of the junction unmatched. CDR3 size: 13 residues. CDR3 DNA sequence: TGTGCCAGCAGAACTAGCGGGATAGACGAGCAGTACTTC. Residues: CASRTSGIDEQYF.

This clone was counted only a few times. V and J are TRBV7-8 and TRBJ2-7, with D perhaps TRBD1 (5 bases). The CDR3 has 11 amino acids. V was cut by 1 base and J by 12 bases, with 10 bases left in between. Germline V CDR1 and CDR2: SGHVS, FQNEAQ. The CDR3 DNA follows: TGTGCCAGCAGCTTAGAAGGGGCCAGGTACTTC. It codes for CASSLEGARYF.

The chain has TRBV7-7 and TRBJ2-1; tentative D call: TRBD1 (5 bases). Per the germline V gene, CDR1 is SSHAT and CDR2 is FNYEAQ (reference sequence). V lost 0 bases to trimming and J lost 8 bases, with 8 bases between them. The CDR3 spans 13 residues. The CDR3 region is CASSLAQGDEQFF. In nucleotides, the CDR3 is TGTGCCAGCAGCTTAGCCCAGGGCGATGAGCAGTTCTTC. Looking up the rest from reference TRBV7-7 and TRBJ2-1 gives the full variable domain: GAGVSQSPRYKVTKRGQDVTLRCDPISSHATLYWYQQALGQGPEFLTYFNYEAQPDKSGLPSDRFSAERPEGSISTLTIQRTEQRDSAMYRCASSLAQGDEQFFGPGTRLTVL.

The chain employs TRBV2 and TRBJ1-2; the match to TRBD1 covers 8 bases. This CDR3 is built from 13 residues. CDR1 and CDR2 from the germline V gene are SNHLY and FYNNEI. Trimming cost V 4 bases and J 3 bases; bases outside gene matches: 1. The CDR3 here is CASSVQGDYGYTF. The CDR3 nucleotides read TGTGCCAGCAGTGTACAGGGGGACTATGGCTACACCTTC.

This chain links TRBV7-9 with TRBJ1-2, with D perhaps matching TRBD1 (6 bases). The CDR3 contains 14 residues. Trimming removed 1 base at V and 5 bases at J, with 11 bases between. CDR1 SEHNR and CDR2 FQNEAQ come from the germline V gene (reference sequence). The CDR3 nucleotides are TGTGCCAGCAGCTTAGAACGGCAGGGGTATGGCTACACCTTC. Protein product: CASSLERQGYGYTF. Combining the CDR3 with reference TRBV7-9 and TRBJ1-2 gives the whole variable domain DTGVSQNPRHKITKRGQNVTFRCDPISEHNRLYWYRQTLGQGPEFLTYFQNEAQLEKSRLLSDRFSAERPKGSFSTLEIQRTEQGDSAMYLCASSLERQGYGYTFGSGTRLTVV.

The gene calls are TRBV5-1 and TRBJ1-3, with 11 nucleotides matching TRBD1. Trimming cost V 1 base and J 1 base; bases outside gene matches: 4. Germline assignment: CDR1 SGHRS and CDR2 YFSETQ. The CDR3 sequence is 17 residues long. The CDR3 DNA is TGCGCCAGCAGCTTGATGGGACAGGGGGTATCTGGAAACACCATATATTTT. This gives the protein CASSLMGQGVSGNTIYF.

This chain links TRBV5-1 with TRBJ2-3; tentative D call: TRBD1 (5 bases). Trimming took 2 bases from V and 2 from J, leaving 15 bases between them. There are 16 residues in the CDR3. The germline gives CDR1 SGHRS, CDR2 YFSETQ. The CDR3 sequence is CASSFVGGQDTDTQYF. The DNA of the CDR3 is TGCGCCAGCAGCTTCGTCGGTGGACAAGACACAGATACGCAGTATTTT.

This clone is termed medium-sized (0.01 to 0.1%). The genes are TRBV14 and TRBJ1-3; D is ambiguous. Germline V gene lookup returns CDR1 SGHDN and CDR2 FVKESK. The CDR3 is 17 residues long. Trimming stripped 3 bases from V and 4 bases from J, with 19 bases between. CDR3 amino acids: CASSHVWRSRRGNTIYF. CDR3 DNA: TGTGCCAGCAGCCACGTCTGGCGCTCTCGGAGAGGAAACACCATATATTTT.

The chain combines TRBV27 with TRBJ2-5; 9 positions agree with TRBD1. Trimming removed 6 bases from V and 2 bases from J; junction bases left unmatched: 4. Germline loops: CDR1 MNHEY, CDR2 SMNVEV (reference sequence). CDR3 length: 14 amino acids. CDR3 region: CASSRDRVQETQYF. The DNA for the CDR3 is TGTGCCAGCAGCAGGGACAGGGTGCAAGAGACCCAGTACTTC.

This rearrangement joins TRBV5-1 to TRBJ2-1; D is unresolved. CDR1 SGHRS and CDR2 YFSETQ come from the germline V gene. Trimming pared 9 bases from V and 1 base from J, leaving 14 bases between. The CDR3 has 14 residues. CDR3 nucleotides: TGCGCCACCTCCTTCAGTGTGTCCTACAATGAGCAGTTCTTC. Encoded protein: CATSFSVSYNEQFF.

The chain joins TRBV30 to TRBJ2-1; D ambiguous. The CDR3 runs to 13 residues. V lost 0 bases, J lost 6 bases, and 9 bases lay in between. Looked up from germline, CDR1 is GTSNPN and CDR2 is SVGIG (reference sequence). CDR3 region: CAWSVVPGNEQFF. Written as DNA, the CDR3 is TGTGCCTGGAGTGTTGTCCCGGGCAATGAGCAGTTCTTC.

CDR3 protein: CASSSNRGGTDTQYF. In DNA, the CDR3 is TGCGCCAGCAGCTCAAACAGGGGCGGGACAGATACGCAGTATTTT. The chain joins TRBV5-1 to TRBJ2-3; TRBD1 matches 7 bases. The CDR3 totals 15 residues. The V gene end was trimmed by 3 bases and the J gene end by 3 bases; junction bases not matched to a gene: 7. Looked up from germline, CDR1 is SGHRS and CDR2 is YFSETQ.

The rearrangement joins TRBV29-1 to TRBJ2-2; D uncertain. V was pared by 7 bases and J by 6 bases, with 15 bases between. The CDR3 runs to 13 residues. CDR1 is SQVTM, CDR2 ANQGSEA, per germline. In DNA form, the CDR3 reads TGCAGCGCTCCTCGGGTGCGAGCCGGGGAGCTGTTTTTT. Its protein product is CSAPRVRAGELFF.

The genes are TRBV7-2 and TRBJ1-5; D perhaps matches TRBD1 (6 bases). CDR1 is SGHTA, CDR2 FQGNSA, per germline. Trimming left V 6 bases short and J 0 bases short, with 12 bases between. The CDR3 length is 15 residues. The CDR3 spells CASSGRQVSNQPQHF. For the CDR3, the DNA is TGTGCCAGCAGTGGTCGACAGGTTAGCAATCAGCCCCAGCATTTT.

The table lists this clone with a count of one. The chain combines TRBV7-2 with TRBJ2-7, with D unresolved. V lost 3 bases and J lost 2, with 8 bases in between. Germline CDR1 SGHTA, CDR2 FQGNSA. The CDR3 extends over 13 amino acids. CDR3 DNA sequence: TGTGCCAGCAGCTTCGATGGCCCCTACGAGCAGTACTTC. Its translation is CASSFDGPYEQYF.

The chain carries TRBV7-2 and TRBJ2-1, with 8 bases aligning to TRBD2. From germline, CDR1 is SGHTA and CDR2 FQGNSA. Trimming at V came to 11 bases and at J to 13 bases, leaving 22 bases not matched to a gene. This CDR3 comprises 15 residues. CDR3 amino acids: CAESGGGSGMTPQFF. Written as DNA, the CDR3 is TGTGCCGAATCGGGAGGGGGTAGCGGGATGACCCCCCAGTTCTTC.

This sequence joins TRBV11-2 and TRBJ2-7; D not certain. CDR3 length equals 12 residues. Trimming removed 2 bases from V and 4 bases from J, with 6 bases in between. Looked up from germline, CDR1 is SGHAT and CDR2 is FQNNGV. This CDR3 is CASSLSPYEQYF. CDR3 DNA: TGTGCCAGCAGCTTATCCCCTTACGAGCAGTACTTC.

The count of this clone is one. This chain connects TRBV18 to TRBJ2-7; TRBD1 matches 9 bases. V was clipped by 4 bases and J by 6 bases; unmatched bases: 7. The CDR3 has 14 residues. CDR1 KGHSH and CDR2 LQKENI come from the germline V gene. The CDR3 sequence is CASSRLGTGTEQYF. CDR3 nucleotides: TGTGCCAGCTCACGCCTAGGGACAGGGACCGAGCAGTACTTC. The full variable domain, completed using reference TRBV18 and TRBJ2-7, is NAGVMQNPRHLVRRRGQEARLRCSPMKGHSHVYWYRQLPEEGLKFMVYLQKENIIDESGMPKERFSAEFPKEGPSILRIQQVVRGDSAAYFCASSRLGTGTEQYFGPGTRLTVT.

The V call is TRBV11-2, the J call TRBJ1-1; 7 bases are shared with TRBD1. Germline CDR1 and CDR2: SGHAT and FQNNGV. The CDR3 is 15 residues long. V dropped 3 bases and J dropped 0; count of bases not matched to a gene: 4. The CDR3: CASSLGQTMNTEAFF. CDR3 sequence (DNA): TGTGCCAGCAGCTTGGGACAGACCATGAACACTGAAGCTTTCTTT.

The chain couples TRBV7-9 to TRBJ1-2; D is uncertain. This CDR3 is 14 amino acids long. Per germline, CDR1 SEHNR and CDR2 FQNEAQ (reference sequence). With 0 bases removed from V and 5 bases from J, the gap between germline ends came to 10 bases. The CDR3 region is CASSLALGIYGYTF. CDR3 nucleotides: TGTGCCAGCAGCTTAGCCCTCGGGATTTATGGCTACACCTTC.

The V gene is TRBV18, the J gene TRBJ2-7; D might be TRBD1 (6 bases). The CDR3 contains 17 residues. V shed 2 bases and J shed 6 bases, with 23 bases lying between them. The germline V gene encodes CDR1 KGHSH and CDR2 LQKENI. CDR3 amino acids: CASSPKGFKGVGAEQYF. Here the CDR3 DNA reads TGTGCCAGCTCACCAAAGGGATTCAAGGGGGTTGGGGCCGAGCAGTACTTC.

V gene TRBV6-6 combines with J gene TRBJ1-5; TRBD1 matches at 9 bases. The length of the CDR3 is 14 residues. Germline CDR1 reads MNHNY; CDR2 reads SVGAGI (reference sequence). J was trimmed by 5 bases and V by 7 bases; bases with no gene match: 6. CDR3 sequence: CASTNRQGDQPQHF. For the CDR3, the DNA is TGTGCCAGCACTAACAGACAGGGGGATCAGCCCCAGCATTTT.

Written as DNA, the CDR3 is TGTGCCAGCAGCCCCTTTTTAGCGGGAGATGCCGGGGAGCTGTTTTTT. Translated: CASSPFLAGDAGELFF. This sequence joins TRBV7-3 and TRBJ2-2; TRBD2 aligns across 9 bases. Unmatched junction bases numbered 10, after V lost 5 bases and J lost 6 bases. CDR3 length: 16 residues. The germline gives CDR1 SGHTA, CDR2 FQGTGA.

The chain carries TRBV4-1 and TRBJ2-3; D may be TRBD2 (6 bases). The CDR3 spans 14 residues. Germline assignment: CDR1 MGHRA and CDR2 YSYEKL. V lost 4 bases to trimming and J lost 0 bases, with 8 bases between them. The CDR3 loop reads CASSRSGSTDTQYF. CDR3 bases: TGCGCCAGCAGCCGGAGCGGGAGCACAGATACGCAGTATTTT.